Each of the 27 T cell receptor beta chains below was sequenced from the same sample in a study of T cell changes during pregnancy in multiple sclerosis. Sequencing was performed with immunoSEQ multiplex PCR; in TCRdb, only in-frame clones are kept and a portion is missing. The sample consists of about 98,000 clones, about 90% of them appearing once. Sequencing was performed on peripheral blood, taken after pregnancy. Receptor source: a female donor in good health, enrolled as a control in a pregnancy study.

The chain combines TRBV5-8 with TRBJ2-1, with 8 bases identical to TRBD2. V shed 4 bases and J 4 bases; nucleotides not matched to a gene: 13. The germline V gene has CDR1 SGHTS and CDR2 YDEGEE. The CDR3 spans 17 residues. The CDR3 loop is CASSPRRRLALYNEQFF. The DNA for the CDR3 is TGTGCCAGCAGCCCTAGGCGAAGACTAGCGTTATACAATGAGCAGTTCTTC. The full variable domain, completed using reference TRBV5-8 and TRBJ2-1, is EAGVTQSPTHLIKTRGQQATLRCSPISGHTSVYWYQQALGLGLQFLLWYDEGEERNRGNFPPRFSGRQFPNYSSELNVNALELEDSALYLCASSPRRRLALYNEQFFGPGTRLTVL.

J is TRBJ2-1 and V is TRBV19; tentative D call: TRBD2 (5 bases). The V end was cut by 10 bases, the J end by 6 bases, with 22 bases between. CDR1 and CDR2 from the germline V gene are LNHDA and SQIVND (reference sequence). This CDR3 has 15 residues. The CDR3 DNA sequence: TGTGCCACTATAGACCGCGGCGGGCCGTTCAATGAGCAGTTCTTC. Protein sequence: CATIDRGGPFNEQFF.

J is TRBJ1-2 and V is TRBV6-6; 9 nucleotides line up with TRBD1. This CDR3 spans 16 amino acids. In germline, CDR1 is MNHNY, CDR2 SVGAGI (reference sequence). V gave up 6 bases and J gave up 4 bases; unmatched junction bases: 12. CDR3 DNA sequence: TGTGCCAGCAGGGGCGCCGGGACAGGGTTTGGCTATGGCTACACCTTC. Amino acids: CASRGAGTGFGYGYTF.

This clone was seen once. The V call is TRBV6-6, the J call TRBJ2-5, with D tentatively TRBD1 (5 bases). CDR1 is MNHNY, CDR2 SVGAGI, per germline (reference sequence). Between the trimmed V and J ends, which lost 6 bases and 5 bases, there was a span of 10 bases. The CDR3 contains 12 residues. CDR3 sequence reads: CASSTGLETQYF. In nucleotides, the CDR3 is TGTGCCAGCAGCACAGGTTTGGAGACCCAGTACTTC.

The chain links TRBV18 to TRBJ1-1; tentatively, D is TRBD1 (5 bases). Germline lookup yields CDR1 KGHSH and CDR2 LQKENI. V was shortened by 1 base and J by 4 bases, with 10 bases between the two germline ends. This CDR3 region has 14 residues. The CDR3 sequence: CASSPLTGGTEAFF. The CDR3 nucleotides are TGTGCCAGCTCACCACTGACGGGGGGCACTGAAGCTTTCTTT.

The CDR3 is CASSAGQGADTQYF. In nucleotides, the CDR3 is TGTGCCAGCAGCGCCGGACAGGGAGCAGATACGCAGTATTTT. This rearrangement joins TRBV7-8 to TRBJ2-3; 8 nucleotides match TRBD1. The CDR3 consists of 14 residues. Germline V CDR1 and CDR2: SGHVS, FQNEAQ. The V gene end was trimmed by 5 bases and the J gene end by 4 bases; junction bases not matched to a gene: 5.

This chain links TRBV30 with TRBJ1-4, with a weak D call TRBD1 (5 bases). CDR3 length: 13 residues. Germline V gives CDR1 GTSNPN, CDR2 SVGIG (reference sequence). Deletions cut 1 base from V and 10 bases from J, with 13 bases between. The DNA of the CDR3 is TGTGCCTGGAGTGGGGGGAGGGACTCAAAACTGTTTTTT. Amino acids: CAWSGGRDSKLFF. Filled out from reference TRBV30 and TRBJ1-4, the complete variable domain reads SQTIHQWPATLVQPVGSPLSLECTVEGTSNPNLYWYRQAAGRGLQLLFYSVGIGQISSEVPQNLSASRPQDRQFILSSKKLLLSDSGFYLCAWSGGRDSKLFFGSGTQLSVL.

The genes are TRBV27 and TRBJ1-5; no definite D call. Per germline, CDR1 MNHEY and CDR2 SMNVEV (reference sequence). The CDR3 covers 15 residues. Trimming removed 0 bases from V and 7 bases from J, with 13 bases in between. The CDR3 bases are TGTGCCAGCAGTTTATCGATTGCGGGGAGGCAGCCCCAGCATTTT. This translates into CASSLSIAGRQPQHF.

The gene calls are TRBV9 and TRBJ2-7; 9 nucleotides match TRBD2. The CDR3 is made up of 15 amino acids. The V gene end was trimmed by 0 bases and the J gene end by 5 bases; junction bases not matched to a gene: 6. CDR1 and CDR2 (germline): SGDLS, YYNGEE. CDR3 coding DNA: TGTGCCAGCAGCGTAGCTGGGACTAGCCACAACGAGCAGTACTTC. This encodes CASSVAGTSHNEQYF.

CDR3 region: CAVETSATGELFF. The CDR3 DNA sequence: TGTGCCGTCGAGACTAGCGCCACCGGGGAGCTGTTTTTT. V usage is TRBV9 and J usage is TRBJ2-2; TRBD2 agrees at 8 bases. This CDR3 has 13 residues. Germline assignment: CDR1 SGDLS and CDR2 YYNGEE. Unmatched junction bases numbered 6, after V lost 10 bases and J lost 4 bases.

The chain joins TRBV29-1 to TRBJ1-1, with D perhaps TRBD1 (5 bases). V was cut by 7 bases and J by 6 bases, with 12 bases left in between. The CDR3 spans 11 residues. Germline values: CDR1 SQVTM, CDR2 ANQGSEA. The DNA for the CDR3 is TGCAGCGCTACGACAGCATCTGAAGCTTTCTTT. Protein product: CSATTASEAFF.

This chain uses TRBV9 with TRBJ1-2; D gene unclear. The V end lost 2 bases, the J end lost 7 bases, and 6 bases lay between the germline ends. CDR1 is SGDLS and CDR2 is YYNGEE in the germline V gene. The CDR3 is 11 amino acids. The CDR3 nucleotides read TGTGCCAGCAGCGTCCCAGGTGGCTACACCTTC. Protein sequence: CASSVPGGYTF.

This chain connects TRBV5-4 to TRBJ1-2; D remains unclear. Germline V CDR1 and CDR2: SGHNT, YYREEE (reference sequence). The CDR3 runs to 11 residues. Trimming shortened V by 5 bases and J by 5 bases, and 7 bases separated the two germline ends. The CDR3 DNA is TGTGCCAGCAGGGGCCTTTATGGCTACACCTTC. It yields the protein CASRGLYGYTF.

This chain joins TRBV7-2 and TRBJ2-1; no firm D call. Germline-derived CDR1 and CDR2 are SGHTA and FQGNSA. The CDR3 sequence is 15 residues long. V shed 0 bases and J shed 7 bases, with 13 bases lying between them. The DNA for the CDR3 is TGTGCCAGCAGCTTAGCGTTTGGCCTTTTGAATGAGCAGTTCTTC. It is translated as CASSLAFGLLNEQFF.

The V call is TRBV9, the J call TRBJ1-4, with a tentative D call TRBD1 (5 bases). Per germline, CDR1 SGDLS and CDR2 YYNGEE. The CDR3 has 14 amino acids. Trimming took off 3 bases at V and 5 bases at J, with 11 bases between the two ends. The CDR3 spells CASSEGWPNEKLFF. CDR3 bases: TGTGCCAGCAGCGAGGGGTGGCCGAATGAAAAACTGTTTTTT.

The chain recombines TRBV5-1 with TRBJ1-2; D perhaps matches TRBD1 (5 bases). CDR3 length: 13 amino acids. V was trimmed by 4 bases and J by 7 bases, leaving 14 bases between them. The germline gives CDR1 SGHRS, CDR2 YFSETQ. The CDR3 spells CASSDSRPGGYTF. CDR3 bases: TGCGCCAGCAGCGACAGCAGGCCTGGTGGCTACACCTTC.

The chain joins TRBV29-1 to TRBJ2-3, with 7 bases matching TRBD2. V gave up 4 bases and J gave up 2 bases; unmatched junction bases: 12. Germline CDR1 is SQVTM and CDR2 is ANQGSEA. The CDR3 runs 16 residues. CDR3 region: CSVAGTTSQPTDTQYF. CDR3 sequence (DNA): TGCAGCGTTGCCGGGACTACCTCCCAGCCCACAGATACGCAGTATTTT.

This chain uses TRBV10-3 with TRBJ2-5, with D perhaps matching TRBD1 (6 bases). Per germline, CDR1 ENHRY and CDR2 SYGVKD. The CDR3 runs 14 residues. The V gene lost 4 bases and the J gene lost 5 bases, with 14 bases spanning the gap. This chain's CDR3 is CAISGDRRGETQYF. The CDR3 DNA reads as TGTGCCATCAGTGGAGACAGGAGAGGGGAGACCCAGTACTTC.

The chain recombines TRBV6-5 with TRBJ1-1, with D unresolved. Germline values: CDR1 MNHEY, CDR2 SVGAGI. The CDR3 is made up of 16 amino acids. V lost 0 bases to trimming and J lost 0 bases, with 11 bases between them. The CDR3 protein is CASSYSMATMNTEAFF. CDR3 sequence (DNA): TGTGCCAGCAGTTACTCGATGGCAACCATGAACACTGAAGCTTTCTTT.

The rearrangement links TRBV7-2 to TRBJ2-3; unclear D gene. CDR3 length: 14 amino acids. V lost 2 bases to trimming and J lost 3 bases, with 9 bases between them. Per the germline V gene, CDR1 is SGHTA and CDR2 is FQGNSA. Written as DNA, the CDR3 is TGTGCCAGCAGCTTATCGGCGACAACAGATACGCAGTATTTT. Its translation is CASSLSATTDTQYF.

The V call is TRBV6-1, the J call TRBJ1-5; TRBD1 matches at 7 bases. CDR1 is MNHNS, CDR2 SASEGT, per germline. The CDR3 has 15 amino acids. The trim removed 4 bases at V and 4 bases at J, leaving 7 bases unmatched. In DNA, the CDR3 is TGTGCCAGCAGTGTGTGGACAGGCGCGAATCAGCCCCAGCATTTT. Translating gives CASSVWTGANQPQHF.

The chain employs TRBV29-1 and TRBJ2-7; 14 positions match TRBD2. Germline CDR1 and CDR2: SQVTM and ANQGSEA. This CDR3 comprises 16 residues. V lost 7 bases, J lost 3 bases, and 11 bases stayed unmatched. For the CDR3, the DNA is TGCAGCGCCTATGGACTAGCGGGAGGCGGGCTCTACGAGCAGTACTTC. Its translation: CSAYGLAGGGLYEQYF.

V gene TRBV2 combines with J gene TRBJ2-2; maybe TRBD1 (6 bases). The CDR3 has 16 amino acids. The ends were cut back, 3 bases at V and 5 bases at J, with 16 bases in the middle. Germline V gene data show CDR1 as SNHLY and CDR2 as FYNNEI. DNA for the CDR3: TGTGCCAGCAGTGATGTGTTGTCAGGGGATACCGGGGAGCTGTTTTTT. Translating it yields CASSDVLSGDTGELFF.

This clone was seen once. In DNA, the CDR3 is TGTGCCAGCAGTTTATACCCGGGACTAGCGGGAAGGGTTGAGCAGTTCTTC. Amino acid sequence: CASSLYPGLAGRVEQFF. The gene calls are TRBV27 and TRBJ2-1; 13 positions agree with TRBD2. Germline values: CDR1 MNHEY, CDR2 SMNVEV (reference sequence). This CDR3 contains 17 residues. The J segment lost 9 bases and the V segment lost 1 base, leaving 9 bases of the junction unmatched.

V and J are TRBV19 and TRBJ1-4; 8 nucleotides align to TRBD1. With V trimmed by 6 bases and J by 4 bases, 4 bases remained unmatched. The CDR3 sequence is 14 residues long. CDR1 and CDR2 (germline): LNHDA, SQIVND (reference sequence). CDR3 region: CASSPTGDNEKLFF. DNA for the CDR3: TGTGCCAGTAGCCCGACAGGGGATAATGAAAAACTGTTTTTT.

The chain recombines TRBV19 with TRBJ1-2, with a weak D call TRBD1 (5 bases). This CDR3 contains 12 residues. V gave up 7 bases and J gave up 6 bases, with 12 bases separating them. CDR1 LNHDA and CDR2 SQIVND come from the germline V gene (reference sequence). CDR3 region: CASIQGSDGYTF. CDR3 DNA sequence: TGTGCCAGTATTCAGGGTTCGGATGGCTACACCTTC.

The V gene is TRBV11-2, the J gene TRBJ2-1; D gene ambiguous. Between the trimmed V and J ends, which lost 5 bases and 6 bases, there was a span of 11 bases. This CDR3 comprises 13 residues. In germline, CDR1 is SGHAT, CDR2 FQNNGV. This CDR3 is CASSPPGFNEQFF. The CDR3 nucleotides read TGTGCCAGCAGCCCCCCGGGTTTCAATGAGCAGTTCTTC.